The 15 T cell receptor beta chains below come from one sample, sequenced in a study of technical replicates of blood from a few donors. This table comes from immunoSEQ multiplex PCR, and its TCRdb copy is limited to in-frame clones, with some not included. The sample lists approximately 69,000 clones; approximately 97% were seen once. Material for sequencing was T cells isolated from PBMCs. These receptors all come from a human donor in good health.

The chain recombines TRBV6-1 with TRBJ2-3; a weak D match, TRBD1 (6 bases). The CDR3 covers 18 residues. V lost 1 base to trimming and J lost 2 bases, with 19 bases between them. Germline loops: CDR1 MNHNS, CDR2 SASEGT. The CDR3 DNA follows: TGTGCCAGCAGTGAAGAAGGGCCGGGACAAATTGTCACAGATACGCAGTATTTT. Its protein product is CASSEEGPGQIVTDTQYF.

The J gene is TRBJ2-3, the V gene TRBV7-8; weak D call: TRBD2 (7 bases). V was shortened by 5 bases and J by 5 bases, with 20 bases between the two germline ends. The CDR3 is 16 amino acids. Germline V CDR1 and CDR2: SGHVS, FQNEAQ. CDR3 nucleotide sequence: TGTGCCAGCAGCGGGGGGGCGGCGGGAAGAAGAGATACGCAGTATTTT. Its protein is CASSGGAAGRRDTQYF.

CDR3 in DNA: TGTGCCAGCTTTAAGCTTGGCACTAGCCAGTACGAGCAGTACTTC. It translates to CASFKLGTSQYEQYF. The chain employs TRBV7-2 and TRBJ2-7; TRBD2 might be the D (6 bases). Germline values: CDR1 SGHTA, CDR2 FQGNSA. V dropped 8 bases and J dropped 4 bases, with 21 bases sitting between them. The CDR3 is 15 amino acids.

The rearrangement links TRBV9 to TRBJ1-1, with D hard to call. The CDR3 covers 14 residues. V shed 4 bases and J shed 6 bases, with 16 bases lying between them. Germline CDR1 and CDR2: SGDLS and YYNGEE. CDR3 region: CASSPGPEGAEAFF. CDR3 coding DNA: TGTGCCAGCAGCCCTGGACCCGAGGGAGCTGAAGCTTTCTTT.

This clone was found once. CDR3 coding DNA: TGTGCCAGCTCACGGCGTACAGGGCCCGACCCGCGCTATGGCTACACCTTC. Translating it yields CASSRRTGPDPRYGYTF. The chain recombines TRBV18 with TRBJ1-2; weak D call: TRBD1 (6 bases). V lost 4 bases to trimming and J lost 4 bases, with 22 bases between them. The CDR3 loop spans 17 amino acids. Germline lookup yields CDR1 KGHSH and CDR2 LQKENI.

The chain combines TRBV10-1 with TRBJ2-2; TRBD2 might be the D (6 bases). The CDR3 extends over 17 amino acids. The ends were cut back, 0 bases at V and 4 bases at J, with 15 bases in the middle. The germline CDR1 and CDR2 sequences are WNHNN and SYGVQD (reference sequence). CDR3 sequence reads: CASSESGLAPGTGELFF. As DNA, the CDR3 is TGCGCCAGCAGTGAGTCGGGACTCGCCCCGGGCACCGGGGAGCTGTTTTTT.

The CDR3 region is CASSTLDRVATEAFF. CDR3 in DNA: TGTGCCAGCAGTACCCTCGACAGGGTTGCGACTGAAGCTTTCTTT. This chain uses TRBV27 with TRBJ1-1, with TRBD1 identical over 7 bases. J gave up 5 bases and V 5 bases, and 11 bases lay outside the gene matches. The CDR3 loop spans 15 amino acids. Germline assignment: CDR1 MNHEY and CDR2 SMNVEV (reference sequence).

The CDR3 DNA follows: TGTGCCAGCAGCGGTGGACAGGAAGCGAACACCGGGGAGCTGTTTTTT. It codes for CASSGGQEANTGELFF. The rearrangement uses TRBV9 and TRBJ2-2; 7 bases line up with TRBD1. This CDR3 comprises 16 residues. J gave up 0 bases and V 3 bases, and 5 bases lay outside the gene matches. CDR1 is SGDLS, CDR2 YYNGEE, per germline. Supplemented by reference TRBV9 and TRBJ2-2, the full variable domain reads DSGVTQTPKHLITATGQRVTLRCSPRSGDLSVYWYQQSLDQGLQFLIQYYNGEERAKGNILERFSAQQFPDLHSELNLSSLELGDSALYFCASSGGQEANTGELFFGEGSRLTVL.

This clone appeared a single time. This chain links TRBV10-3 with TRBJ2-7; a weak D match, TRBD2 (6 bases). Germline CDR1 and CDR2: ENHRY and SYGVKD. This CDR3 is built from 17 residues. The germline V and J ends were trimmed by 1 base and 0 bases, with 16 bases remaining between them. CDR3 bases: TGTGCCATCAGTGAGTGGATGACCGGGGGTATCTCCTACGAGCAGTACTTC. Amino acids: CAISEWMTGGISYEQYF.

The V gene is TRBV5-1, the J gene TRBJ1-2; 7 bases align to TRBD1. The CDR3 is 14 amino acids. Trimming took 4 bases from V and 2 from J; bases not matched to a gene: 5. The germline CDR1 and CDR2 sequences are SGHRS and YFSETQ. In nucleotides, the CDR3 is TGCGCCAGCAGCATAGAGGGGGCAAACTATGGCTACACCTTC. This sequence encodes CASSIEGANYGYTF.

CDR3 sequence: CASSLSGGASYNEQFF. For the CDR3, the DNA is TGTGCCAGCAGTTTATCAGGGGGCGCCTCCTACAATGAGCAGTTCTTC. The genes are TRBV27 and TRBJ2-1; 7 bases are shared with TRBD1. Germline CDR1 and CDR2: MNHEY and SMNVEV (reference sequence). The CDR3 has 16 amino acids. With 0 bases clipped from V and 0 bases from J, the junction kept 2 bases outside the gene matches.

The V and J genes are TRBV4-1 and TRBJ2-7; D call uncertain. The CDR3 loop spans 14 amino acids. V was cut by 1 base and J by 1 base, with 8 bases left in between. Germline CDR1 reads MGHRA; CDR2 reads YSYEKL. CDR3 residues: CASSQAFSSYEQYF. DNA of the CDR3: TGCGCCAGCAGCCAAGCTTTTTCGTCCTACGAGCAGTACTTC.

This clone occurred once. CDR3 nucleotide sequence: TGTGCCAGCAGAACACAGGGTAGGAATCAGCCCCAGCATTTT. Amino acids: CASRTQGRNQPQHF. V gene TRBV6-5 combines with J gene TRBJ1-5; maybe TRBD1 (6 bases). This CDR3 spans 14 amino acids. Trimming removed 6 bases from V and 4 bases from J, with 13 bases in between. From germline, CDR1 is MNHEY and CDR2 SVGAGI.

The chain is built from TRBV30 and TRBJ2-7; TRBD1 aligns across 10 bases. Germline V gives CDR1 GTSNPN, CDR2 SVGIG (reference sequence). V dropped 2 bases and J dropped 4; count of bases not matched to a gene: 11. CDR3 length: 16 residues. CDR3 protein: CAWSLGTGVISYEQYF. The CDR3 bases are TGTGCCTGGAGTTTGGGGACAGGGGTTATTTCTTACGAGCAGTACTTC.

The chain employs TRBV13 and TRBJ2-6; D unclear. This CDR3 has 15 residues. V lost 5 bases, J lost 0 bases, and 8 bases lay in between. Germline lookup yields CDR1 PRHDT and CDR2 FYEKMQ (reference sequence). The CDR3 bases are TGTGCCAGCAGCGCAACCGGCTCTGGGGCCAACGTCCTGACTTTC. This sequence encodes CASSATGSGANVLTF.